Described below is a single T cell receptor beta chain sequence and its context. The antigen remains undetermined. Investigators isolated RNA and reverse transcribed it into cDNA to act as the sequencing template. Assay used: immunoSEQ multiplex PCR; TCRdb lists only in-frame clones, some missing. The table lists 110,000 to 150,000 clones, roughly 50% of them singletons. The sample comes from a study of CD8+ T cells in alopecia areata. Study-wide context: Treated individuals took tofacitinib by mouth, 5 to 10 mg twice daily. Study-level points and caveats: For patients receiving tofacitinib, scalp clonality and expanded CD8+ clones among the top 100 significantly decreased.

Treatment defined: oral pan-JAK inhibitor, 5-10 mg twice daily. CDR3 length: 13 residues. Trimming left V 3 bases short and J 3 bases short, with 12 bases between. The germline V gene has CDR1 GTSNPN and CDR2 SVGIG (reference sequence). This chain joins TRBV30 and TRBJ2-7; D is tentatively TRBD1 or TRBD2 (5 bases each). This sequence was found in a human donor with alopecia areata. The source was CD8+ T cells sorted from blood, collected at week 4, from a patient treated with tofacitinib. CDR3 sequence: CAWRARELYEQYF. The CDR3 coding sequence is TGTGCCTGGAGGGCCAGGGAGCTCTACGAGCAGTACTTC.